The source of this TCR beta chain is a study of T cell repertoires in cytomegalovirus infection. Background on the study: A matching HLA type, together with CMV infection, was signaled by public TCR beta signatures.

This clonotype has ten or more counts. Its cognate antigen is unknown. This CDR3 has 16 residues. Germline assignment: CDR1 SGHVS and CDR2 FNYEAQ. V was cut by 1 base and J by 2 bases, with 12 bases left in between. TCRdb ran MiXCR on the reads and lists one entry per CDR3 protein. The table has about 770,000 distinct CDR3 sequences, 25% to 30% seen once. The sample was cultured CD8+ T cells from PBMCs, taken from culture after CMV antigen stimulation. The rearrangement links TRBV7-6 to TRBJ2-1; D tentatively reads TRBD1 or TRBD2 (5 bases each). This TCR was recovered from a human donor in good health (CMV status not recorded). Some clones in this sample may be carry-over from other donors' samples. The CDR3 protein is CASSLGDGGTYNEQFF. The CDR3, as DNA: TGTGCCAGCAGCTTAGGGGATGGGGGAACCTACAATGAGCAGTTCTTC.